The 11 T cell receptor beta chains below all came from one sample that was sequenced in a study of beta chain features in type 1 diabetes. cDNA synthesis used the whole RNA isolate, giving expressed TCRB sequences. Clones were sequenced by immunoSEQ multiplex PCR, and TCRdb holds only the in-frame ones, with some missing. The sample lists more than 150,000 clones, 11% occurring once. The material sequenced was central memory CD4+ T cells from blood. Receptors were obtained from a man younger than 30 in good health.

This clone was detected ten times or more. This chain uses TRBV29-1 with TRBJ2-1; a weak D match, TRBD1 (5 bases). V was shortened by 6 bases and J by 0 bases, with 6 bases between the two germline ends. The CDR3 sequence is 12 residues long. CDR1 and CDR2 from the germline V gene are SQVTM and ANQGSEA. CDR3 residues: CSVDSSYNEQFF. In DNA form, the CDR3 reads TGCAGCGTCGACAGCTCCTACAATGAGCAGTTCTTC.

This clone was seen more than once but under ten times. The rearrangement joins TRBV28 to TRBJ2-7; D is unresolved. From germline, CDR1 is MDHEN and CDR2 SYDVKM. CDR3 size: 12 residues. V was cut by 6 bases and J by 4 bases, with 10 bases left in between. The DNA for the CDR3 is TGTGCCAGCAGGACCAATAATTACGAGCAGTACTTC. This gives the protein CASRTNNYEQYF. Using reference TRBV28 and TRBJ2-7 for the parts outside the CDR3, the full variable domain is DVKVTQSSRYLVKRTGEKVFLECVQDMDHENMFWYRQDPGLGLRLIYFSYDVKMKEKGDIPEGYSVSREKKERFSLILESASTNQTSMYLCASRTNNYEQYFGPGTRLTVT.

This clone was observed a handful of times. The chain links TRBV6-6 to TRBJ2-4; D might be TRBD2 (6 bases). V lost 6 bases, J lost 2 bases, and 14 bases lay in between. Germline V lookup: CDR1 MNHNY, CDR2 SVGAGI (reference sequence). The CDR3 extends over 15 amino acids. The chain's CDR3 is CASSQGLGTKNIQYF. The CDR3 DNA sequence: TGTGCCAGCAGCCAGGGACTGGGCACCAAAAACATTCAGTACTTC.

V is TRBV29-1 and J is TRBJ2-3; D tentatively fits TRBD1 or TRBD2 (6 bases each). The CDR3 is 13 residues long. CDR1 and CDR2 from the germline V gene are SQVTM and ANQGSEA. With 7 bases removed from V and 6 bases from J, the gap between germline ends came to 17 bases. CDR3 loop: CSAMGTGRDTQYF. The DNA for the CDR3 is TGCAGCGCCATGGGAACAGGGAGGGATACGCAGTATTTT.

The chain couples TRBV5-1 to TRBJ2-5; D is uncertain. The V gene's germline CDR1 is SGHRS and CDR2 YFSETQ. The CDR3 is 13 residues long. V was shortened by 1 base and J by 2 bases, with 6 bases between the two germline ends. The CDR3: CASSLHRQETQYF. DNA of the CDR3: TGCGCCAGCAGCTTGCACAGACAAGAGACCCAGTACTTC.

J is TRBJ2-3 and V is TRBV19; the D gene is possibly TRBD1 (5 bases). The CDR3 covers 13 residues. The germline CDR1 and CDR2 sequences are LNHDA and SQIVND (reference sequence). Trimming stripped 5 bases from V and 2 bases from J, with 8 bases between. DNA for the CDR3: TGTGCCAGTAGTTGGGGCTTCACAGATACGCAGTATTTT. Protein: CASSWGFTDTQYF.

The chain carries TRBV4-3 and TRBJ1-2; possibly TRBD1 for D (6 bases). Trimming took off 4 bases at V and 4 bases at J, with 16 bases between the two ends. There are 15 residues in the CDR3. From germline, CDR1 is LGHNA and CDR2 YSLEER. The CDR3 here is CASSPETGGVYGYTF. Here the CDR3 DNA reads TGCGCCAGCAGCCCCGAGACAGGAGGAGTCTATGGCTACACCTTC.

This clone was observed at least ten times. The CDR3 DNA sequence: TGTGCCGCAGGTGGCAGGTATGAGCAGTACTTC. Its protein is CAAGGRYEQYF. The chain carries TRBV28 and TRBJ2-7; D gene unclear. CDR3 length equals 11 residues. Per germline, CDR1 MDHEN and CDR2 SYDVKM. Trimming removed 11 bases from V and 7 bases from J, with 15 bases in between.

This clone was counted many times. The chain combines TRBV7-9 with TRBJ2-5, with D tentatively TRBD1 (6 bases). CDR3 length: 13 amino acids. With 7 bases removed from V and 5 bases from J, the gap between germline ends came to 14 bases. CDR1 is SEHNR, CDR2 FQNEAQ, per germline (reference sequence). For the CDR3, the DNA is TGTGCCAGCAACCAGGGGACGATGGAGACCCAGTACTTC. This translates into CASNQGTMETQYF.

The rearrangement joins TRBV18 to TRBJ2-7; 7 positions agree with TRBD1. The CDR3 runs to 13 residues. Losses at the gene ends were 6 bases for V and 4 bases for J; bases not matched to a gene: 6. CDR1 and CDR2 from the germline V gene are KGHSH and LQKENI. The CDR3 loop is CASSVGTAYEQYF. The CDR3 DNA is TGTGCCAGCTCTGTCGGGACAGCTTACGAGCAGTACTTC.

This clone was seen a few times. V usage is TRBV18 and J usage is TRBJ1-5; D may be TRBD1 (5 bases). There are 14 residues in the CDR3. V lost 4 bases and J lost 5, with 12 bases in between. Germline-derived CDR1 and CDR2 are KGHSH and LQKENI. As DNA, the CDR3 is TGTGCCAGCTCACGAGGGCGGGGGGATCAGCCCCAGCATTTT. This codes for CASSRGRGDQPQHF.